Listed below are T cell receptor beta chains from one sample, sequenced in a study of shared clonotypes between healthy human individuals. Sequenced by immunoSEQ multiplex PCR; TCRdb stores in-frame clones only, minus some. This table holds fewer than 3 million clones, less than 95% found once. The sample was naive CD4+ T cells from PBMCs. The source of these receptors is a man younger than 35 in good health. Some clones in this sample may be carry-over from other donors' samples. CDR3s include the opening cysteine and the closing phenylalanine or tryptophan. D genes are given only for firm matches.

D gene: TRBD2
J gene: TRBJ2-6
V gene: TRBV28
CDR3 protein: CASSLTSGRAGANVLTF

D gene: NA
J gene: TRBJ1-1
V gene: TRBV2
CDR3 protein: CASSKGRNNEAFF

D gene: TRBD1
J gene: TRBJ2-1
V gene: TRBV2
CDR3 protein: CASSDRRTGMVAEQFF

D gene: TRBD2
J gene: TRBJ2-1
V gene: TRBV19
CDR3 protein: CASSIGGLAQSFLRNEQFF

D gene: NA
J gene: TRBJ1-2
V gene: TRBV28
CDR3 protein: CASSLFEAYGYTF

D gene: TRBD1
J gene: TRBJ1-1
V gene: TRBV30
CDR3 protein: CAWATGQANTEAFF

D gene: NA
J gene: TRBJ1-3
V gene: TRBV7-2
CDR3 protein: CASSSGVGNTIYF

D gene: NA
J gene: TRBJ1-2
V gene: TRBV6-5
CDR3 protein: CASSYPDRAGYTF

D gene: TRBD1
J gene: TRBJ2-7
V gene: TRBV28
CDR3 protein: CASRNQGAESYEQYF

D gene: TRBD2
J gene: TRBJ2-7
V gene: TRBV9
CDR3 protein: CASSVIPPGSGKYEQYF

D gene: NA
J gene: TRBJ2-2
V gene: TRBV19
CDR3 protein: CASSARGTGELFF

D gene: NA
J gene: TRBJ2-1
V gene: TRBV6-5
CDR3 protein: CASRLFIGSYNEQFF

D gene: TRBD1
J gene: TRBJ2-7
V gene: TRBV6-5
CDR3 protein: CASRRGTDYEQYF

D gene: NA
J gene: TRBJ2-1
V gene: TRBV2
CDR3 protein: CASIPRGVPGSNEQFF

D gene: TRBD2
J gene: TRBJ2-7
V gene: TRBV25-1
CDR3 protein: CASSDAALGLAGVQEYF

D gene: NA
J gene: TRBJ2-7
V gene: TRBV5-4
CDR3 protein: CASSPSSLSSYEQYF

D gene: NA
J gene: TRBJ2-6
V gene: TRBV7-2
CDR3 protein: CASSRSPSENVGANVLTF

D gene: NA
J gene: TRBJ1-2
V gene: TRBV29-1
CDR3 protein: CSVGTALGFGYTF

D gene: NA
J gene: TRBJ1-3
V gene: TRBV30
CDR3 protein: CAWAGSSGNTIYF

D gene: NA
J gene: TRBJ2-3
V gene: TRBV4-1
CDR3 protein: CASSQPTRGGTDTQYF

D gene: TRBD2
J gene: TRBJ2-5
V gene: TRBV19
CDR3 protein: CASSLTGLAKETQYF

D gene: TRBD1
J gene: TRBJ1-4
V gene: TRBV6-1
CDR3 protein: CASRRLYRGMEKLFF

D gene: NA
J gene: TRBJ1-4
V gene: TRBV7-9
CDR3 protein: CASSVTGTGGEKLFF

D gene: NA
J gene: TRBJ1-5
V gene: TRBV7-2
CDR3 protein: CASSLYGEGRPQHF

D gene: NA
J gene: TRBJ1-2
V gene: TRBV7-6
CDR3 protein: CASSFGPGGGYTF

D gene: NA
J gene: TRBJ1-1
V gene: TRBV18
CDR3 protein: CASSRQTGLNTEAFF

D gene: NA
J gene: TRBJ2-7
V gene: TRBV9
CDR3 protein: CASSSDPSHEQYF

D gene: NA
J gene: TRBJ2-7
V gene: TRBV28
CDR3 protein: CASKHRLSSYEQYF

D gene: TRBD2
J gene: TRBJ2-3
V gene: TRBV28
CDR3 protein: CATTSGSTDTQYF

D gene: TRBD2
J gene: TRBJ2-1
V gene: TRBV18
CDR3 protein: CASSPPGREWGEQFF

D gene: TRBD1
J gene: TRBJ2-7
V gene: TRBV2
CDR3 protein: CASSRQGYEQYF

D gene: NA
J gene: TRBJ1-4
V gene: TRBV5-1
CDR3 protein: CASSFGAGNEKLFF

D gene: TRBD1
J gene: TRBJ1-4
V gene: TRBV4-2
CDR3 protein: CASSQGQGNEKLFF

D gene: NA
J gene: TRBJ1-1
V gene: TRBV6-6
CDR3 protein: CASSGAGMNTEAFF

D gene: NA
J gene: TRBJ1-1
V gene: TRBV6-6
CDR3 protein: CASSPTGVRATEAFF

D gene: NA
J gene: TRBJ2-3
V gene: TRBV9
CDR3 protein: CASSVGHTDTQYF

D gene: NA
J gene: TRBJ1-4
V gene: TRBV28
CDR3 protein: CASSLSMSGSINEKLFF